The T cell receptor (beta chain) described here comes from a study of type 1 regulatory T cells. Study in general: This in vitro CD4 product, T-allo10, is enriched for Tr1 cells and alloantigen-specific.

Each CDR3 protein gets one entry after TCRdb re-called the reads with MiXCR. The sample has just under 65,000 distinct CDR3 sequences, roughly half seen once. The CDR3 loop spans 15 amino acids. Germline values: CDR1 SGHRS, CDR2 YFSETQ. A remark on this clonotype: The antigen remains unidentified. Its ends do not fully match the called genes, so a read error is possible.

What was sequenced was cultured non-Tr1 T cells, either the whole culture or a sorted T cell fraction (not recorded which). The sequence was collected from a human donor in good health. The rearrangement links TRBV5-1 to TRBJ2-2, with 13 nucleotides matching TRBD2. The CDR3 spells CASRLAGGNTRELFF. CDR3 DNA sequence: TGCGCCAGCAGACTAGCGGGGGGGAACACCCGGGAGCTGTTTTTT. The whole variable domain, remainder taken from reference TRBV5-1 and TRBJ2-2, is KAGVTQTPRYLIKTRGQQVTLSCSPISGHRSVSWYQQTPGQGLQFLFEYFSETQRNKGNFPGRFSGRQFSNSRSEMNVSTLELGDSALYLCASRLAGGNTRELFFGEGSRLTVL.